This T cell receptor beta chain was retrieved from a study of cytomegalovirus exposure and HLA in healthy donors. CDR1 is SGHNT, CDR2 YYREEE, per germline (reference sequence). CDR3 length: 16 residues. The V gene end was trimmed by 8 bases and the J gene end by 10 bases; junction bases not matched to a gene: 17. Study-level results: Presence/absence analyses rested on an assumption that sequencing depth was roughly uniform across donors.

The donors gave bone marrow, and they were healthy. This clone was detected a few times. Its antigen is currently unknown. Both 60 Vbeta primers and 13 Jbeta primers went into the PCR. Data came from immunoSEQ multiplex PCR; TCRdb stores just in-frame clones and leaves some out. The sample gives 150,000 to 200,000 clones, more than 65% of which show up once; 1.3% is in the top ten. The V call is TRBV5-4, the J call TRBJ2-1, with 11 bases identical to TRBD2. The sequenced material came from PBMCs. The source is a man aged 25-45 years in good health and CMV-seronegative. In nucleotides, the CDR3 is TGTGCCAGTACTATCCGAGGGACTAGCGGAGCTCGCGAGCAGTTCTTC. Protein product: CASTIRGTSGAREQFF. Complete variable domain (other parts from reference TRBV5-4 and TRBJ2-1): ETGVTQSPTHLIKTRGQQVTLRCSSQSGHNTVSWYQQALGQGPQFIFQYYREEENGRGNFPPRFSGLQFPNYSSELNVNALELDDSALYLCASTIRGTSGAREQFFGPGTRLTVL.